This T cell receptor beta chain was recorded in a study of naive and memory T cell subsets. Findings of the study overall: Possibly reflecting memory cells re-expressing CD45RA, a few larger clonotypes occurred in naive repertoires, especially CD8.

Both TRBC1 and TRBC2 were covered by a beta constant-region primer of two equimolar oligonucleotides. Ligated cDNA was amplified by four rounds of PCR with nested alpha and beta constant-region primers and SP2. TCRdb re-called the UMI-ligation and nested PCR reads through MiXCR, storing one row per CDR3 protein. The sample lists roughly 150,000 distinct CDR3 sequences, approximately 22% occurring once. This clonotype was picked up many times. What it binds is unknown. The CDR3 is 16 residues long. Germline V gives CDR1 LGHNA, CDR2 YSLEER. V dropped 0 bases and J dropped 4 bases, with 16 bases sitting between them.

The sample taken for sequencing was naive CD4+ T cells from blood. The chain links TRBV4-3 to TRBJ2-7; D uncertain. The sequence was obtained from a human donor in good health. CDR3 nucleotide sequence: TGCGCCAGCAGCCAAGAAATTCGGCCGGCACGATACGAGCAGTACTTC. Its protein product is CASSQEIRPARYEQYF.